The T cell receptor (beta chain) described here comes from a study of early T cells in non-severe SARS-CoV-2 infection. This clonotype was seen a few times. The CDR3 runs to 14 residues. Germline V gene data show CDR1 as LGHNA and CDR2 as YSLEER. Trimming removed 4 bases from V and 0 bases from J, with 6 bases in between. Unique molecular identifiers were affixed to single, distinct cDNA molecules. Each CDR3 protein is one row after TCRdb ran MiXCR on the 5' RACE reads. The repertoire has some 41,000 distinct CDR3 sequences, 20% to 25% of them found once; the top ten carry around 5%. Specimen: whole blood, collected at baseline. The sequence came from an adult who was a healthcare worker with PCR-confirmed SARS-CoV-2 infection or an uninfected control (not recorded which). J is TRBJ2-2 and V is TRBV4-3, with D hard to call. The CDR3 nucleotides read TGCGCCAGCAGCCTCCAGACGAACACCGGGGAGCTGTTTTTT. It yields the protein CASSLQTNTGELFF.